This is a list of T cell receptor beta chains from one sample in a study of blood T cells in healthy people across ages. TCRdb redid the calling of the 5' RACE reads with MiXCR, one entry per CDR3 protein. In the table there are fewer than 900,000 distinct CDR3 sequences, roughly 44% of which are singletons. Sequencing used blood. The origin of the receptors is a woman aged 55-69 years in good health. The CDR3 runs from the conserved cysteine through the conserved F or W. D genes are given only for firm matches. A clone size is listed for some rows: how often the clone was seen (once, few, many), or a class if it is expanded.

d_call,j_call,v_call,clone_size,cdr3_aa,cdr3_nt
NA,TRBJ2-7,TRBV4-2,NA,CASSQGVAVDEQYF,TGTGCCAGCAGCCAAGGGGTAGCGGTGGACGAGCAGTACTTC
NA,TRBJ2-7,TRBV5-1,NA,CASSLAQEFHEQYF,TGCGCCAGCAGCTTAGCCCAGGAATTCCACGAGCAGTACTTC
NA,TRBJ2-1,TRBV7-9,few,CASSLDESGWKFF,TGTGCCAGCAGCTTGGACGAAAGCGGGTGGAAGTTCTTC
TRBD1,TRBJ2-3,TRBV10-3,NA,CAISEDRGAQDTQYF,TGTGCCATCAGTGAGGACAGGGGAGCACAGGATACGCAGTATTTT
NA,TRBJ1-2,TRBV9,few,CASSVGEVAYGYTF,TGTGCCAGCAGCGTAGGGGAGGTAGCCTATGGCTACACCTTC
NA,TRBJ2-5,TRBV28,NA,CASTSGRGRETQYF,TGTGCCAGCACCTCGGGCAGGGGGAGGGAGACCCAGTACTTC
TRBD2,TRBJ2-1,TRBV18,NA,CASSRDSGSGNEQFF,TGTGCCAGCTCACGTGACAGCGGGAGCGGTAATGAGCAGTTCTTC
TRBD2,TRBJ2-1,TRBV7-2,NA,CASSSSLRRESSYNEQFF,TGTGCCAGCAGCTCCTCCCTCCGGCGGGAGAGCTCCTACAATGAGCAGTTCTTC
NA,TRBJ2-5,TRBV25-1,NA,CASSALGGPYNEQYF,TGTGCCAGCAGTGCCCTGGGGGGGCCATACAATGAGCAGTACTTC
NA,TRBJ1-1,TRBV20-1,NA,CSAPKGGSMNTEAFF,TGCAGTGCTCCGAAAGGGGGAAGCATGAACACTGAAGCTTTCTTT
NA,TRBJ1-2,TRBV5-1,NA,CASSLGFRGNYGYTF,TGCGCCAGCAGCTTGGGCTTCAGGGGTAACTATGGCTACACCTTC
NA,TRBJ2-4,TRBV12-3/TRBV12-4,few,CASSLGSLGNIQYF,TGTGCCAGCAGTCTGGGGTCTCTGGGAAACATTCAGTACTTC
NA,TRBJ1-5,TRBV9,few,CASSVDSGKGQPQHF,TGTGCCAGCAGCGTAGATTCGGGGAAAGGACAGCCCCAGCATTTT
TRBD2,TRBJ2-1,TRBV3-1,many,CASSETRLAGDEQFF,TGTGCCAGCAGCGAAACTCGACTAGCGGGAGATGAGCAGTTCTTC